This T cell receptor (beta chain) was obtained from a study of blood T cell repertoires in COVID-19. About the study: T cells, B-cell-depleted T cells, or PBMCs supplied cDNA or gDNA.

This clone was seen a handful of times. The V and J ends lost 8 bases and 9 bases, in that order; junction bases with no gene match: 15. Germline-derived CDR1 and CDR2 are ENHRY and SYGVKD. There are 14 residues in the CDR3. Per the authors' pipeline: The authors estimated nucleated cell counts from reference gene primer amplification. Clones were sequenced by immunoSEQ multiplex PCR, and TCRdb holds only the in-frame ones, with some missing. That table is the source of V, J and clone size, and D and trimming were worked out from the DNA. The sample includes under 150,000 clones, approximately 89% seen only once; the top ten take about 28%.

The TCR sequence derives from a human donor in a cohort sampled during active COVID-19. The specimen sequenced was peripheral blood. V gene TRBV10-3 combines with J gene TRBJ1-1, with TRBD1 identical over 7 bases. The CDR3 sequence is CAIAYNRDSAKAFF. The CDR3 DNA is TGTGCCATCGCCTACAACCGGGACAGCGCTAAAGCTTTCTTT.